The entry below gives a single TCR beta chain sequence along with its context. This record comes from a study of glioma-infiltrating T cells after dendritic cell vaccination. The time point here: after dendritic cell vaccination, including at tumor progression/relapse. The V and J ends lost 6 bases and 6 bases, in that order; junction bases with no gene match: 14. From germline, CDR1 is SGHKS and CDR2 YYEKEE (reference sequence). CDR3 length: 15 amino acids. Only in-frame clones appear in the TCRdb table, and some are missing; sequencing was by immunoSEQ multiplex PCR. The sample includes approximately 91,000 clones, roughly four fifths seen only once; the top ten take 2% to 2.5%.

This receptor was obtained from a human donor with glioblastoma. This sequence joins TRBV5-5 and TRBJ2-7; TRBD1 matches 8 bases. The material sequenced was blood, taken after dendritic cell vaccination. The CDR3 is CASTLEAGGLFEQYF. The CDR3 bases are TGTGCCAGCACCCTGGAGGCAGGGGGCTTGTTCGAGCAGTACTTC. The variable domain in full, completed from reference TRBV5-5 and TRBJ2-7, reads DAGVTQSPTHLIKTRGQQVTLRCSPISGHKSVSWYQQVLGQGPQFIFQYYEKEERGRGNFPDRFSARQFPNYSSELNVNALLLGDSALYLCASTLEAGGLFEQYFGPGTRLTVT.